One sample yielded the 16 T cell receptor beta chains listed below, sequenced in a study of blood T cell repertoires in COVID-19. Data came from immunoSEQ multiplex PCR; TCRdb stores just in-frame clones and leaves some out. The table lists around 310,000 clones, nearly 90% of them singletons, with more than 9% in the top ten. Material: PBMCs or T cells enriched from blood (not recorded which). These TCRs come from a woman aged 25-40 years who had recovered from COVID-19.

The chain joins TRBV28 to TRBJ1-6, with D possibly TRBD1 on 6 matching bases. V was pared by 5 bases and J by 10 bases, with 15 bases between. The CDR3 is made up of 14 amino acids. Germline CDR1 and CDR2: MDHEN and SYDVKM. The CDR3 sequence: CASSPPQGHSPLHF. Here the CDR3 DNA reads TGTGCCAGCAGTCCCCCACAGGGTCACTCACCCCTCCACTTT.

This clone showed up just once. The chain uses TRBV28 and TRBJ2-2; D is undetermined. The ends were cut back, 10 bases at V and 2 bases at J, with 11 bases in the middle. CDR1 and CDR2 (germline): MDHEN, SYDVKM. The CDR3 has 13 amino acids. The CDR3 DNA reads as TGTGCCACAGGAATCTCAAACACCGGGGAGCTGTTTTTT. As protein: CATGISNTGELFF.

V is TRBV7-9 and J is TRBJ1-4; 7 bases match TRBD1. Losses at the gene ends were 5 bases for V and 8 bases for J; bases not matched to a gene: 8. The CDR3 contains 14 residues. CDR1 and CDR2 (germline): SEHNR, FQNEAQ (reference sequence). CDR3 sequence (DNA): TGTGCCAGCAGCCGATACCGGGACAGCGAAAAACTGTTTTTT. This encodes CASSRYRDSEKLFF.

The chain has TRBV6-5 and TRBJ1-2; the D is unclear. This CDR3 is built from 14 residues. Germline CDR1 and CDR2: MNHEY and SVGAGI. Between the trimmed V and J ends, which lost 9 bases and 1 base, there was a span of 15 bases. The CDR3 loop is CASSQDGVNYGYTF. The CDR3 bases are TGTGCCAGTAGCCAAGACGGGGTTAACTATGGCTACACCTTC.

This sequence joins TRBV13 and TRBJ1-1; D is undetermined. CDR3 length: 14 residues. The V end lost 3 bases, the J end lost 1 base, and 9 bases lay between the germline ends. The V gene's germline CDR1 is PRHDT and CDR2 FYEKMQ (reference sequence). CDR3 sequence reads: CASSLRSRNTEAFF. The CDR3 DNA reads TGTGCCAGCAGCTTGAGGAGTCGGAACACTGAAGCTTTCTTT.

This clone was detected once. This chain uses TRBV6-2 or TRBV6-3 with TRBJ2-5, with D unclear. Trimming pared 3 bases from V and 2 bases from J, leaving 13 bases between. The CDR3 extends over 15 amino acids. The germline V gene has CDR1 MNHEY and CDR2 SVGEGT. CDR3 sequence reads: CASSYWFPGQETQYF. Written as DNA, the CDR3 is TGTGCCAGCAGTTATTGGTTCCCGGGTCAAGAGACCCAGTACTTC.

This chain links TRBV20-1 with TRBJ2-1; D remains ambiguous. Germline values: CDR1 DFQATT, CDR2 SNEGSKA (reference sequence). V dropped 6 bases and J dropped 8 bases, with 11 bases sitting between them. The CDR3 totals 11 residues. CDR3 sequence (DNA): TGCAGTGCCATGAGCCCCCATGAGCAGTTCTTC. Translating gives CSAMSPHEQFF.

This clone was counted once. The V and J genes are TRBV5-1 and TRBJ2-7, with D possibly matching TRBD1 (5 bases). V was cut by 8 bases and J by 5 bases, with 20 bases left in between. The CDR3 extends over 14 amino acids. Germline CDR1 reads SGHRS; CDR2 reads YFSETQ. CDR3 DNA: TGCGCCAGAGGGGAACGCAAACAGAGACACGAGCAGTACTTC. Encoded protein: CARGERKQRHEQYF.

The J gene is TRBJ2-7, the V gene TRBV7-9, with 7 nucleotides matching TRBD2. The CDR3 totals 17 residues. Germline V gene lookup returns CDR1 SEHNR and CDR2 FQNEAQ (reference sequence). With V trimmed by 4 bases and J by 3 bases, 15 bases remained unmatched. The CDR3 DNA follows: TGTGCCAGCAGCTGGGGGTTGGAGAGCGGGAACAACTACGAGCAGTACTTC. Its protein product is CASSWGLESGNNYEQYF.

The chain combines TRBV5-1 with TRBJ1-1; tentatively, D is TRBD1 (5 bases). The germline CDR1 and CDR2 sequences are SGHRS and YFSETQ. The V and J ends lost 3 bases and 4 bases respectively, with 16 bases between them. The CDR3 totals 15 residues. The CDR3 reads CASSSRVFGGTEAFF. For the CDR3, the DNA is TGCGCCAGCAGCTCCAGGGTATTCGGCGGCACTGAAGCTTTCTTT.

The table lists this clone with a count of one. The chain recombines TRBV5-5 with TRBJ2-7, with TRBD2 as a possible D gene (6 bases). Trimming removed 4 bases from V and 3 bases from J, with 20 bases in between. The CDR3 sequence is 16 residues long. The germline V gene has CDR1 SGHKS and CDR2 YYEKEE (reference sequence). CDR3 sequence (DNA): TGTGCCAGCAGCATTGCGGGACTGAGGGGAGTCTACGAGCAGTACTTC. It codes for CASSIAGLRGVYEQYF. The full variable domain, with the rest looked up from reference TRBV5-5 and TRBJ2-7, is DAGVTQSPTHLIKTRGQQVTLRCSPISGHKSVSWYQQVLGQGPQFIFQYYEKEERGRGNFPDRFSARQFPNYSSELNVNALLLGDSALYLCASSIAGLRGVYEQYFGPGTRLTVT.

This chain joins TRBV7-9 and TRBJ2-1, with D possibly being TRBD2 (6 bases). Germline-derived CDR1 and CDR2 are SEHNR and FQNEAQ (reference sequence). Between the trimmed V and J ends, which lost 3 bases and 5 bases, there was a span of 17 bases. CDR3 length: 16 amino acids. The CDR3 loop reads CASSFDRGTRNNEQFF. CDR3 DNA: TGTGCCAGCAGCTTTGACCGGGGGACCCGCAACAATGAGCAGTTCTTC.

As to this clone: The sample carries other DNA sequences with the same CDR3. The gene calls are TRBV7-8 and TRBJ1-1, with a weak D call TRBD1 (5 bases). CDR3 size: 13 residues. Looked up from germline, CDR1 is SGHVS and CDR2 is FQNEAQ. V shed 3 bases and J shed 4 bases, with 9 bases lying between them. For the CDR3, the DNA is TGTGCCAGCAGCTTTCTGGGGGGCACTGAAGCTTTCTTT. It specifies CASSFLGGTEAFF.

This clone was observed a few times. This chain links TRBV13 with TRBJ1-1; D is unclear. Deletions cut 5 bases from V and 0 bases from J, with 13 bases between. The germline V gene has CDR1 PRHDT and CDR2 FYEKMQ (reference sequence). The length of the CDR3 is 15 residues. CDR3 bases: TGTGCCAGCAGCCCGCCCCTAGGCCTGAACACTGAAGCTTTCTTT. It specifies CASSPPLGLNTEAFF.

The gene calls are TRBV7-6 and TRBJ2-1; 7 nucleotides align to TRBD1. Trimming at V came to 1 base and at J to 4 bases, leaving 10 bases not matched to a gene. This CDR3 spans 17 amino acids. From germline, CDR1 is SGHVS and CDR2 FNYEAQ. DNA of the CDR3: TGTGCCAGCAGCTTAGAAGGGGGCGCGGGTTTTTACAATGAGCAGTTCTTC. Its translation is CASSLEGGAGFYNEQFF.

The V and J genes are TRBV11-2 and TRBJ2-2; 8 nucleotides line up with TRBD1. The germline V gene has CDR1 SGHAT and CDR2 FQNNGV. J lost 7 bases, V lost 2 bases, and 6 bases had no gene match. The CDR3 sequence is 15 residues long. In DNA, the CDR3 is TGTGCCAGCAGCTTACTGACAGGGGAAAACGGGGAGCTGTTTTTT. It is translated as CASSLLTGENGELFF.